The 18 T cell receptor beta chains in this list originate from one sample, sequenced in a study of T cell responses to AZD1222 COVID-19 vaccine. Some clones are missing from TCRdb's copy, which holds only in-frame ones; the method was immunoSEQ multiplex PCR. The sample lists 35,000 to 45,000 clones, around 81% occurring once. The sequencing used peripheral blood, collected on day 0 of AZD1222 vaccination. The receptors derive from an adult in good health.

V is TRBV30 and J is TRBJ1-3; 7 bases map to TRBD1. The CDR3 runs 15 residues. Germline CDR1 GTSNPN, CDR2 SVGIG (reference sequence). V gave up 5 bases and J gave up 0 bases; unmatched junction bases: 7. The CDR3 protein is CAWDRAGASGNTIYF. The CDR3 region has the DNA TGTGCCTGGGACAGGGCCGGGGCCTCTGGAAACACCATATATTTT.

This clone was counted a few times. The V gene is TRBV7-9, the J gene TRBJ2-7; perhaps D is TRBD1 or TRBD2 (6 bases each). The CDR3 spans 14 residues. V shed 4 bases and J shed 6 bases, with 16 bases lying between them. The germline V gene encodes CDR1 SEHNR and CDR2 FQNEAQ (reference sequence). The CDR3 here is CASSSHPGGAEQYF. The DNA for the CDR3 is TGTGCCAGCAGCTCTCATCCCGGGGGCGCCGAGCAGTACTTC.

J is TRBJ2-7 and V is TRBV27, with 9 positions matching TRBD1. This CDR3 region has 14 residues. Germline V gene sequence: CDR1 MNHEY, CDR2 SMNVEV (reference sequence). Trimming took 7 bases from V and 4 from J; bases not matched to a gene: 8. The CDR3 coding sequence is TGTGCCAGCAACTCGGGACAGGGAAGTTACGAGCAGTACTTC. Amino acids: CASNSGQGSYEQYF.

The V and J genes are TRBV7-6 and TRBJ2-3, with a possible D match to TRBD1 (5 bases). This CDR3 comprises 15 residues. Germline-derived CDR1 and CDR2 are SGHVS and FNYEAQ. V dropped 5 bases and J dropped 5 bases, with 17 bases sitting between them. The CDR3 bases are TGTGCCAGCAGCCCCGGATGGGCTACAGGAGATACGCAGTATTTT. Amino acids: CASSPGWATGDTQYF.

The V call is TRBV5-6, the J call TRBJ1-1, with 9 bases that match TRBD1. The CDR3 length is 14 residues. Looked up from germline, CDR1 is SGHDT and CDR2 is YYEEEE. With 3 bases clipped from V and 6 bases from J, the junction kept 6 bases outside the gene matches. CDR3 region: CASSSGTGRAEAFF. The CDR3 DNA reads TGTGCCAGCAGCTCGGGGACAGGGCGGGCTGAAGCTTTCTTT. Full variable domain (outside the CDR3, taken from reference TRBV5-6 and TRBJ1-1): DAGVTQSPTHLIKTRGQQVTLRCSPKSGHDTVSWYQQALGQGPQFIFQYYEEEERQRGNFPDRFSGHQFPNYSSELNVNALLLGDSALYLCASSSGTGRAEAFFGQGTRLTVV.

This clone was recorded a few times. The rearrangement links TRBV6-5 to TRBJ2-1, with 7 bases lining up with TRBD2. The germline V gene encodes CDR1 MNHEY and CDR2 SVGAGI. The CDR3 covers 15 residues. After removal of 0 bases from V and 3 bases from J, the junction contained 2 bases not matched to a gene. The CDR3 reads CASSYSGGFYNEQFF. The CDR3 DNA is TGTGCCAGCAGTTACTCGGGGGGGTTCTACAATGAGCAGTTCTTC.

The chain carries TRBV21-1 and TRBJ1-1. TRBV21-1 represents a pseudogene. The CDR3 length is 15 residues. This CDR3 reads CASSTQGGVVTEAFF. The CDR3 bases are TGTGCCAGCAGCACCCAAGGGGGGGTAGTCACTGAAGCTTTCTTT.

The V and J genes are TRBV28 and TRBJ1-1; D ambiguous. With 5 bases removed from V and 3 bases from J, the gap between germline ends came to 10 bases. Germline values: CDR1 MDHEN, CDR2 SYDVKM. This CDR3 comprises 13 residues. The CDR3 sequence: CASSQNGDTEAFF. DNA of the CDR3: TGTGCCAGCAGTCAAAACGGGGACACTGAAGCTTTCTTT.

The sample holds a few counts of this clone. The V gene is TRBV28, the J gene TRBJ2-1; possibly TRBD2 for D (6 bases). V dropped 8 bases and J dropped 7 bases, with 15 bases sitting between them. Germline V lookup: CDR1 MDHEN, CDR2 SYDVKM. This CDR3 has 13 residues. This CDR3 reads CASCAGGGNEQFF. The CDR3 DNA reads TGTGCCAGCTGCGCTGGTGGGGGGAATGAGCAGTTCTTC.

The CDR3 coding sequence is TGTGCCAGTAGTTTCCGGCCGGGACAGGGGAGTGAAAAACTGTTTTTT. As protein: CASSFRPGQGSEKLFF. This chain connects TRBV19 to TRBJ1-4, with 10 bases matching TRBD1. The CDR3 is 16 residues long. Germline assignment: CDR1 LNHDA and CDR2 SQIVND (reference sequence). V shed 5 bases, J shed 7 bases, and the junction held 10 bases outside the gene matches.

This chain links TRBV28 with TRBJ1-1, with 10 nucleotides matching TRBD1. Germline CDR1 is MDHEN and CDR2 is SYDVKM. This CDR3 spans 18 amino acids. V lost 3 bases to trimming and J lost 0 bases; unmatched junction nucleotides: 10. CDR3 residues: CASSFIWTGGRMNTEAFF. Written as DNA, the CDR3 is TGTGCCAGCAGTTTCATCTGGACAGGGGGGAGAATGAACACTGAAGCTTTCTTT.

The chain combines TRBV18 with TRBJ1-2, with D possibly matching TRBD1 (6 bases). Trimming cost V 1 base and J 6 bases, with 18 bases left between them. CDR3 length: 16 amino acids. CDR1 KGHSH and CDR2 LQKENI come from the germline V gene. The CDR3, as DNA: TGTGCCAGCTCACCACAAACGGGACATACCGTTGATGGCTACACCTTC. Its protein product is CASSPQTGHTVDGYTF.

This chain uses TRBV11-2 with TRBJ1-1, with D hard to call. This CDR3 has 14 amino acids. Germline V CDR1 and CDR2: SGHAT, FQNNGV. V was shortened by 5 bases and J by 4 bases, with 14 bases between the two germline ends. CDR3 protein: CASSLRRGSTEAFF. In nucleotides, the CDR3 is TGTGCCAGCAGCCTTCGGCGTGGCAGCACTGAAGCTTTCTTT.

The chain combines TRBV28 with TRBJ1-3; D is possibly TRBD1 (6 bases). CDR3 size: 15 residues. Trimming left V 7 bases short and J 0 bases short, with 13 bases between. CDR1 is MDHEN and CDR2 is SYDVKM in the germline V gene. Written as DNA, the CDR3 is TGTGCCAGCAAACGGGACATCGGCTCTGGAAACACCATATATTTT. It specifies CASKRDIGSGNTIYF.

V and J are TRBV28 and TRBJ2-5; possible D gene TRBD2, 7 bases. V shed 0 bases and J shed 5 bases, with 19 bases lying between them. The CDR3 is made up of 17 amino acids. Looked up from germline, CDR1 is MDHEN and CDR2 is SYDVKM. The CDR3 loop reads CASSLWGGQGLWETQYF. CDR3 bases: TGTGCCAGCAGTTTATGGGGGGGGCAGGGGCTCTGGGAGACCCAGTACTTC. The full variable domain, in which reference TRBV28 and TRBJ2-5 provide the parts outside the CDR3, is DVKVTQSSRYLVKRTGEKVFLECVQDMDHENMFWYRQDPGLGLRLIYFSYDVKMKEKGDIPEGYSVSREKKERFSLILESASTNQTSMYLCASSLWGGQGLWETQYFGPGTRLLVL.

J is TRBJ1-6 and V is TRBV10-1; D gene uncertain. The V gene's germline CDR1 is WNHNN and CDR2 SYGVQD (reference sequence). The CDR3 contains 16 residues. V shed 2 bases and J shed 0 bases, with 8 bases lying between them. For the CDR3, the DNA is TGCGCCAGCAGTGAGGCGCAGAGCTCCTATAATTCACCCCTCCACTTT. This codes for CASSEAQSSYNSPLHF.

This clone has only a few counts. The rearrangement joins TRBV7-6 to TRBJ1-3; D gene unclear. In germline, CDR1 is SGHVS, CDR2 FNYEAQ. CDR3 size: 17 residues. The V gene lost 1 base and the J gene lost 2 bases, with 15 bases spanning the gap. The CDR3 DNA sequence: TGTGCCAGCAGCTTAGAGCGGCTCACTAGTGCTGGAAACACCATATATTTT. It translates to CASSLERLTSAGNTIYF. Supplemented by reference TRBV7-6 and TRBJ1-3, the full variable domain reads GAGVSQSPRYKVTKRGQDVALRCDPISGHVSLYWYRQALGQGPEFLTYFNYEAQQDKSGLPNDRFSAERPEGSISTLTIQRTEQRDSAMYRCASSLERLTSAGNTIYFGEGSWLTVV.

The V gene is TRBV6-2 or TRBV6-3, the J gene TRBJ2-1; possibly TRBD1 or TRBD2 for D (6 bases each). Trimming removed 6 bases at V and 6 bases at J, with 15 bases between. This CDR3 has 14 amino acids. Germline lookup yields CDR1 MNHEY and CDR2 SVGEGT. CDR3 bases: TGTGCCAGCAGCTCCCCGGGGGCCATCAATGAGCAGTTCTTC. Its translation is CASSSPGAINEQFF.